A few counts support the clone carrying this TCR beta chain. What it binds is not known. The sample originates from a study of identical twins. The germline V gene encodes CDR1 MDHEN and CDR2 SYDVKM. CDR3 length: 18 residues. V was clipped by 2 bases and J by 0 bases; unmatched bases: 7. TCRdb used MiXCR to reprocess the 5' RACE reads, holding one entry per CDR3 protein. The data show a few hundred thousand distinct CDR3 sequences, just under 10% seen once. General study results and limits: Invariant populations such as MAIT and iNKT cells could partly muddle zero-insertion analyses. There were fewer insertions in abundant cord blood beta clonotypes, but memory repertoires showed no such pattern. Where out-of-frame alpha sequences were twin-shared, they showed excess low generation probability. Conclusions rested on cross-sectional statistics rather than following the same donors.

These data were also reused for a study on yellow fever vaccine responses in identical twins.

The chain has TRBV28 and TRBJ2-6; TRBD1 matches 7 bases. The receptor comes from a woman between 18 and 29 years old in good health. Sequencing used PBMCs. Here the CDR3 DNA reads TGTGCCAGCAGTTTAATACAGGGGTCGAGCTCTGGGGCCAACGTCCTGACTTTC. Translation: CASSLIQGSSSGANVLTF.